These T cell receptor beta chains were read from a single sample in a study of radiotherapy plus CTLA-4 blockade in lung cancer. Libraries were prepared by immunoSEQ multiplex PCR; TCRdb keeps only in-frame clonotypes and omits some of them. The repertoire includes 90,000 to 130,000 clones, roughly 80% of them detected once, and 3% to 4% sits in the top ten. Sequences were derived from peripheral blood, sampled from a patient treated with radiotherapy plus ipilimumab. Every receptor here comes from a human donor with non-small cell lung cancer that progressed on radiotherapy plus ipilimumab. Some clones in this sample may be carry-over from other donors' samples. CDR3s include the opening cysteine and the closing phenylalanine or tryptophan. A D gene is named only where the DNA matches it firmly. Only some rows state a clone size, as once, few, many or a class for expanded clones.

TRBV5-5,TRBJ2-5,-,-,TGTGCCAGCAGCCCACTCCTCAGACAGGAATATCAAGAGACCCAGTACTTC,CASSPLLRQEYQETQYF
TRBV5-1,TRBJ2-3,TRBD2,-,TGCGCCAGCAGCTGGCAGTCTAGCGGGGTCACGACAGATACGCAGTATTTT,CASSWQSSGVTTDTQYF
TRBV19,TRBJ1-5,-,-,TGTGCCTCGGGGCAGTTCAATCAGCCCCAGCATTTT,CASGQFNQPQHF
TRBV7-2,TRBJ2-1,-,-,TGTGCCAGCAGCTTAGCAACTATCCCACCCAATGAGCAGTTCTTC,CASSLATIPPNEQFF
TRBV7-6,TRBJ2-3,-,-,TGTGCCAGCGCCCCGCAGGTACACGGTACAGATACGCAGTATTTT,CASAPQVHGTDTQYF
TRBV4-3,TRBJ1-6,TRBD1,-,TGCGCCAGCAGCCAAGGGGGACAGGGGGCTTATTCACCCCTCCACTTT,CASSQGGQGAYSPLHF
TRBV5-1,TRBJ2-1,TRBD2,-,TGCGCCAGCAGCCTTAGGACTAGCGGGGGGGCAAGTGAGCAGTTCTTC,CASSLRTSGGASEQFF
TRBV20-1,TRBJ1-1,-,-,TGCAGTGCAACGACCCCGGGAAAAGCTTTCTTT,CSATTPGKAFF
TRBV2,TRBJ2-2,TRBD1,-,TGTGCCAGCACCGGGACAGGGGTCGCCGGGGAGCTGTTTTTT,CASTGTGVAGELFF
TRBV7-6,TRBJ1-3,-,-,TGTGCCAGCAGCTTATACGGGGATGCTCCTGGAAACACCATATATTTT,CASSLYGDAPGNTIYF
TRBV5-8,TRBJ1-4,-,-,TGTGCCAGCAGCTCTCCACTGACAACTAATGAAAAACTGTTTTTT,CASSSPLTTNEKLFF
TRBV9,TRBJ2-1,TRBD2,-,TGTGCCAGCAGCGGTACTAGCGGGGGAGCTTCCCCGGAGTTCTTC,CASSGTSGGASPEFF
TRBV5-1,TRBJ1-4,-,-,TGCGCCAGCAGCACCCTCCATTGGAATGAAAAACTGTTTTTT,CASSTLHWNEKLFF
TRBV9,TRBJ1-4,TRBD1,-,TGTGCCAGCAGCGTTAGCATGGGACAGAGGGCAGCTAATGAAAAACTGTTTTTT,CASSVSMGQRAANEKLFF
TRBV14,TRBJ1-2,-,-,TGTGCCAGCAGCCAAGGGCCCCGACCTTCGACCGACTATGGCTACACCTTC,CASSQGPRPSTDYGYTF
TRBV18,TRBJ2-3,-,-,TGTGCCAGCTCTCCGGGATACTCGGGCACAGATACGCAGTATTTT,CASSPGYSGTDTQYF
TRBV5-4,TRBJ2-3,TRBD2,-,TGTGCCAGCAGCTTGGATGCGGGGGGGCGGGGGGATACGCAGTATTTT,CASSLDAGGRGDTQYF
TRBV11-2,TRBJ1-1,-,-,TGTGCCAGCAGCGATACTTACGGAAACACTGAAGCTTTCTTT,CASSDTYGNTEAFF
TRBV6-1,TRBJ2-7,TRBD2,-,TGTGCCAGCGGAACTAGCGGGGGCTCCTACGAGCAGTACTTC,CASGTSGGSYEQYF
TRBV7-2,TRBJ2-1,TRBD2,once,TGTGCCAGCAGCTCGCAGCTAGCGGGGGCCGGCGGGGAGCAGTTCTTC,CASSSQLAGAGGEQFF
TRBV25-1,TRBJ1-1,-,-,TGTGCCAGCAGTGAGCCCCGTGGCACTGAAGCTTTCTTT,CASSEPRGTEAFF
TRBV7-3,TRBJ1-1,-,-,TGTGCCAGCAGCTCCACCGGGGGGTCGAACACTGAAGCTTTCTTT,CASSSTGGSNTEAFF
TRBV6-1,TRBJ1-2,-,-,TGTGCCAGCAGTGGAAAGGAAGTTAACTATGGCTACACCTTC,CASSGKEVNYGYTF
TRBV7-2,TRBJ1-1,-,-,TGTGCCAGCAGCTTGATCAGAAACACTGAAGCTTTCTTT,CASSLIRNTEAFF
TRBV5-3,TRBJ2-2,-,-,TGTGCCAGAAGCTTGTTTTGGGGCGGAATTGGACGGAACACCGGGGAGCTGTTTTTT,CARSLFWGGIGRNTGELFF
TRBV6-6,TRBJ1-3,TRBD1,once,TGTGCCAGCAGTTATTTCGGACAGGGGGAAAACACCATATATTTT,CASSYFGQGENTIYF
TRBV30,TRBJ2-2,-,-,TGTGCCGCCGGGGGAACTGTGCATGGGGAGCTGTTTTTT,CAAGGTVHGELFF
TRBV6-5,TRBJ2-5,TRBD1,once,TGTGCCAGCAGGACCCCCATTTACAGGGGGTTGGAGCAGTACTTC,CASRTPIYRGLEQYF
TRBV7-9,TRBJ1-4,TRBD1,-,TGTGCCAGCAGCCCTACTAGCGGACAGGTGGAAAAACTGTTTTTT,CASSPTSGQVEKLFF
TRBV4-2,TRBJ2-2,TRBD2,-,TGTGCCAGCAGCCAAAGACTAGCGGGGAACACCGGGGAGCTGTTTTTT,CASSQRLAGNTGELFF
TRBV11-2,TRBJ2-7,-,-,TGTGCCAGCAACCCGGATAGGGGACATAGGCCCTACGAGCAGTACTTC,CASNPDRGHRPYEQYF
TRBV7-8,TRBJ2-7,TRBD2,-,TGTGCCAGCAGCTTGGGACTAGCGGGGGAGTCCTACGAGCAGTACTTC,CASSLGLAGESYEQYF
TRBV18,TRBJ2-7,-,-,TGTGCCAGCTCACCACCAAGCAGGGATACCTACGAGCAGTACTTC,CASSPPSRDTYEQYF
TRBV7-9,TRBJ2-2,-,-,TGTGCCAGCAGATCCCAGGGGCGAAGCACCGGGGAGCTGTTTTTT,CASRSQGRSTGELFF
TRBV2,TRBJ2-7,-,once,TGTGCCAGCAGTGAATATAACAGGGATTACGAGCAGTACTTC,CASSEYNRDYEQYF
TRBV7-3,TRBJ2-1,TRBD1,-,TGTGCCAGCAGCTCCACAACTCACAGGGGCCACAATGAGCAGTTCTTC,CASSSTTHRGHNEQFF
TRBV5-1,TRBJ1-2,-,-,TGCGCCAGCAGCCTCGGGACGGCAATATTGGGCTACACCTTC,CASSLGTAILGYTF
TRBV19,TRBJ1-1,TRBD1,few,TGTGCCAGTAGTATAAGGGGGCATACTGAAAGGGCTGAAGCTTTCTTT,CASSIRGHTERAEAFF
TRBV9,TRBJ2-7,-,-,TGTGCCAGCAGTGAAACAGCGTTCGGGGCGCAGTACTTC,CASSETAFGAQYF
TRBV6-4,TRBJ1-5,TRBD1,-,TGTGCCAGCAGTCAGGGGGCTAATCAGCCCCAGCATTTT,CASSQGANQPQHF